This TCR beta chain was sequenced during a study of cytomegalovirus exposure and HLA in healthy donors. The study, taken as a whole, reports: Later genetic work tied a missense DCLRE1C variant to beta-chain V and J trimming.

PCR employed 60 Vbeta and 13 Jbeta primers. Clones were read by immunoSEQ multiplex PCR, and TCRdb kept only the in-frame ones, dropping some. The top ten clones hold 4.1% of a sample with some 100,000 clones, approximately 80% of them seen once. As regards this clone: What it binds is unknown.

The sequenced sample was PBMCs. The clonotype originates from a female donor in good health and CMV-seropositive.

The chain's CDR3 is CASSHRPMSDTEAFF. The CDR3 DNA reads as TGTGCCAGCAGTCACCGTCCCATGAGCGACACTGAAGCTTTCTTT. The rearrangement links TRBV6-1 to TRBJ1-1; no clear D. The CDR3 is 15 residues long. Trimming removed 5 bases from V and 3 bases from J, with 16 bases in between. Germline CDR1 and CDR2: MNHNS and SASEGT.